These T cell receptor beta chains were read from a single sample in a study of shared T cell receptors in the human thymus. Libraries were prepared by immunoSEQ multiplex PCR; TCRdb keeps only in-frame clonotypes and omits some of them. The data contain about 380,000 clones, more than 85% of them singletons. The sample was thymocytes. The receptors come from a human donor. Both conserved end residues are part of each CDR3. The order of the fields is V gene, CDR3 protein.

V gene: TRBV4-2; CDR3 protein: CASSPRRGGSNTEAFF
V gene: TRBV9; CDR3 protein: CASSPWTGDTEAFF
V gene: TRBV15; CDR3 protein: CATSKSSHRPSYNEQFF
V gene: TRBV12-2; CDR3 protein: CASRLEGQGREKLFF
V gene: TRBV5-5; CDR3 protein: CASSHRDRGQPQHF
V gene: TRBV27; CDR3 protein: CASSPGKTLPSYEQYF
V gene: TRBV28; CDR3 protein: CASSPNFSSYEQYF
V gene: TRBV6-6; CDR3 protein: CASRRPGGGTGNTIYF
V gene: TRBV7-2; CDR3 protein: CASSLQGTSGRGNEQFF
V gene: TRBV28; CDR3 protein: CASSPWDLANYGYTF
V gene: TRBV28; CDR3 protein: CASSSNLGLAGADTQYF
V gene: TRBV12-5; CDR3 protein: CASQGTSGYNEQFF
V gene: TRBV27; CDR3 protein: CASSRSATPEQFF
V gene: TRBV6-4; CDR3 protein: CASSEGLAGGKPYEQYF
V gene: TRBV28; CDR3 protein: CASRHRDRGLDSNTGELFF
V gene: TRBV27; CDR3 protein: CASINYAKGEQFF
V gene: TRBV30; CDR3 protein: CACTDKGSYNEQFF
V gene: TRBV27; CDR3 protein: CASSLGSRHEQYF
V gene: TRBV14; CDR3 protein: CASSQDPLGANVLTF
V gene: TRBV11-2; CDR3 protein: CASSLWYGEKLFF
V gene: TRBV18; CDR3 protein: CASSPVFYRGISNQPQHF
V gene: TRBV19; CDR3 protein: CASNEGGKVREKLFF
V gene: TRBV19; CDR3 protein: CASISSGPYNEQFF
V gene: TRBV6-4; CDR3 protein: CASSDSNSGRVTDTQYF
V gene: TRBV19; CDR3 protein: CASSIGLRETPYEQYF
V gene: TRBV10-3; CDR3 protein: CATGQASSNQPQHF
V gene: TRBV10-3; CDR3 protein: CAISESAALSSYNEQFF
V gene: TRBV6-5; CDR3 protein: CASSYGQTNTEAFF
V gene: TRBV19; CDR3 protein: CASSMLVAGGRNEQFF
V gene: TRBV6-1; CDR3 protein: CASSEAIGGGDEKLFF
V gene: TRBV19; CDR3 protein: CASSNLPLTRPQETQYF
V gene: TRBV5-8; CDR3 protein: CASSLVQGVDHNEQFF
V gene: TRBV5-4; CDR3 protein: CASSLAGRHGNTIYF
V gene: TRBV12-5; CDR3 protein: CASGLIERESEETQYF
V gene: TRBV11-2; CDR3 protein: CASSSGQGTKNIQYF
V gene: TRBV5-4; CDR3 protein: CASSFLRGEGRNEQFF
V gene: TRBV6-1; CDR3 protein: CASSEDGTGEPGRYEQYF
V gene: TRBV29-1; CDR3 protein: CSVDGTAYNEQFF
V gene: TRBV7-3; CDR3 protein: CASSLLDPGGEQFF
V gene: TRBV11-2; CDR3 protein: CASSPTSGRTGELFF
V gene: TRBV5-4; CDR3 protein: CASSRTGEETQYF
V gene: TRBV9; CDR3 protein: CASSTRQGVNEKLFF
V gene: TRBV27; CDR3 protein: CASSFGTSGYEQYF
V gene: TRBV11-2; CDR3 protein: CASSLGQGDTGELFF
V gene: TRBV12-2; CDR3 protein: CASRLVGANGEQYF
V gene: TRBV7-2; CDR3 protein: CASSLAPSGTPLGTGELFF
V gene: TRBV5-1; CDR3 protein: CASSLDRGKKTSGVMSYNEQFF
V gene: TRBV27; CDR3 protein: CASSLDGHIVGDEQFF
V gene: TRBV7-9; CDR3 protein: CASSLAKGAGDNEQFF
V gene: TRBV7-8; CDR3 protein: CASSLEGWTSGRADYEQYF
V gene: TRBV19; CDR3 protein: CASSPRLFGGTDTQYF
V gene: TRBV4-1; CDR3 protein: CASSQGAGVWLKGNQPQHF
V gene: TRBV2; CDR3 protein: CASSRQRWGEKLFF
V gene: TRBV5-6; CDR3 protein: CASSLAGSTDTQYF
V gene: TRBV18; CDR3 protein: CASSSSYSTEAFF
V gene: TRBV18; CDR3 protein: CASSPLGQEAPQETQYF
V gene: TRBV27; CDR3 protein: CASSPTTWPPYEQYF
V gene: TRBV18; CDR3 protein: CASSPRDNSYEQYF
V gene: TRBV27; CDR3 protein: CASSPYGAGGFPNYGYTF
V gene: TRBV30; CDR3 protein: CAWSSPGGQTQYF